Presented here are 20 T cell receptor beta chains from one specimen sequenced in a study of read filtering for tumor transcriptome and immune sequencing. From 350 to 500 ng of RNA, a library with molecular barcoded alpha/delta and beta/gamma adaptors was made. TCRdb processed the reads anew with MiXCR; each CDR3 protein has one entry. In the table there are 35,000 to 40,000 distinct CDR3 sequences, roughly an eighth of which are singletons. The source material was a population of CD138-negative cells sorted from bone marrow. These receptors all come from a donor aged 40 or older with multiple myeloma.

This clonotype appeared once. This chain joins TRBV27 and TRBJ2-2; D perhaps matches TRBD2 (6 bases). This CDR3 region has 13 residues. Germline V gives CDR1 MNHEY, CDR2 SMNVEV (reference sequence). V lost 1 base and J 6 bases, leaving 6 bases between the germline ends. The CDR3 nucleotides are TGTGCCAGCAGTTTATGGGAGGCCGGGGAGCTGTTTTTT. Its translation is CASSLWEAGELFF.

This clonotype was found many times. The chain combines TRBV10-1 with TRBJ2-7; 8 nucleotides match TRBD1. The trim removed 3 bases at V and 6 bases at J, leaving 4 bases unmatched. The germline V gene encodes CDR1 WNHNN and CDR2 SYGVQD (reference sequence). The CDR3 has 13 amino acids. CDR3 protein: CASSEQTGAEQYF. The CDR3 bases are TGCGCCAGCAGTGAACAGACAGGGGCCGAGCAGTACTTC.

The rearrangement uses TRBV11-2 and TRBJ2-1; the D call may be TRBD1 or TRBD2 (7 bases each). Trimming removed 1 base from V and 8 bases from J, with 15 bases in between. The CDR3 length is 15 residues. The germline CDR1 and CDR2 sequences are SGHAT and FQNNGV. The CDR3, as DNA: TGTGCCAGCAGCTTAGGGACTAGTACAGGGGATGAGCAGTTCTTC. Protein: CASSLGTSTGDEQFF.

This clonotype was seen many times. The rearrangement uses TRBV20-1 and TRBJ2-7; D is ambiguous. CDR3 length: 10 amino acids. The V gene's germline CDR1 is DFQATT and CDR2 SNEGSKA (reference sequence). Trimming removed 5 bases at V and 3 bases at J, with 5 bases between. The CDR3 coding sequence is TGCAGTGCTCAAGACTACGAGCAGTACTTC. This sequence encodes CSAQDYEQYF.

This clonotype appeared many times. V gene TRBV5-1 combines with J gene TRBJ2-1; a weak D match, TRBD2 (7 bases). The CDR3 spans 16 residues. In germline, CDR1 is SGHRS, CDR2 YFSETQ. The V and J ends lost 6 bases and 0 bases respectively, with 16 bases between them. The CDR3 DNA is TGCGCCAGCAAATTACAGGGCGGGAGCTCCTACAATGAGCAGTTCTTC. It encodes CASKLQGGSSYNEQFF. The whole variable domain, filled in from reference TRBV5-1 and TRBJ2-1, reads KAGVTQTPRYLIKTRGQQVTLSCSPISGHRSVSWYQQTPGQGLQFLFEYFSETQRNKGNFPGRFSGRQFSNSRSEMNVSTLELGDSALYLCASKLQGGSSYNEQFFGPGTRLTVL.

In regard to this clonotype: Germline and junction disagree at one end, which may indicate a read error. J is TRBJ2-1 and V is TRBV20-1; TRBD2 aligns across 9 bases. Per germline, CDR1 DFQATT and CDR2 SNEGSKA (reference sequence). The CDR3 runs 11 residues. In DNA form, the CDR3 reads TGCAGTACCGGGACTAGCAATAAGCAGTTCTTC. Amino acid sequence: CSTGTSNKQFF.

This clonotype was counted only a few times. This rearrangement joins TRBV10-3 to TRBJ2-5, with no clear D. Germline CDR1 and CDR2: ENHRY and SYGVKD. The V gene lost 6 bases and the J gene lost 1 base, with 9 bases spanning the gap. This CDR3 has 13 amino acids. The CDR3 loop reads CAISPRSQETQYF. CDR3 nucleotides: TGTGCCATCAGCCCCAGGAGCCAAGAGACCCAGTACTTC.

This clonotype was recorded at least ten times. The chain couples TRBV29-1 to TRBJ2-1; 8 bases align to TRBD1. The CDR3 is 13 amino acids. J lost 9 bases, V lost 3 bases, and 7 bases had no gene match. CDR1 and CDR2 (germline): SQVTM, ANQGSEA. CDR3 sequence reads: CSVDTGGITEQFF. The DNA for the CDR3 is TGCAGCGTTGACACAGGGGGTATCACTGAGCAGTTCTTC.

V gene TRBV2 combines with J gene TRBJ1-4; TRBD1 agrees at 7 bases. CDR1 is SNHLY and CDR2 is FYNNEI in the germline V gene. V trimming: 5 bases; J trimming: 8 bases; junction bases outside the gene matches: 8. This CDR3 is 14 amino acids long. DNA of the CDR3: TGTGCCAGCAGTCCGACAGGGAGAGGGGAAAAACTGTTTTTT. Protein sequence: CASSPTGRGEKLFF.

There are many counts of this clonotype. The chain joins TRBV18 to TRBJ1-6; no definite D call. CDR1 is KGHSH, CDR2 LQKENI, per germline. Trimming removed 3 bases at V and 7 bases at J, with 16 bases between. The CDR3 runs 16 residues. The CDR3 spells CASSPLLGDSNSPLHF. Here the CDR3 DNA reads TGTGCCAGCTCACCGCTTCTTGGAGATTCAAATTCACCCCTCCACTTT. Looking up the rest from reference TRBV18 and TRBJ1-6 gives the full variable domain: NAGVMQNPRHLVRRRGQEARLRCSPMKGHSHVYWYRQLPEEGLKFMVYLQKENIIDESGMPKERFSAEFPKEGPSILRIQQVVRGDSAAYFCASSPLLGDSNSPLHFGNGTRLTVT.

Points on this clonotype: This may arise from a read error, as a much more abundant clone is one base away. The J gene is TRBJ2-3, the V gene TRBV5-1; D is perhaps TRBD1 (5 bases). Per germline, CDR1 SGHRS and CDR2 YFSETQ. This CDR3 is 17 amino acids long. DNA for the CDR3: TGTGCCAGCAGGTTGGATGTGGTTGTGTGGGGCTCAGATACGCAGTATTTT. Translating it yields CASRLDVVVWGSDTQYF.

This clonotype was counted a few times. This likely stems from a read error, as it lies one base from a far larger clone. This chain links TRBV7-2 with TRBJ2-1; TRBD1 or TRBD2 may be the D gene (5 bases each). The CDR3 consists of 17 residues. The V gene's germline CDR1 is SGHTA and CDR2 FQGNSA. Between the trimmed V and J ends, which lost 4 bases and 2 bases, there was a span of 18 bases. CDR3 sequence (DNA): TGTGCCAGCAGCTCCCGCTCCCGCTCGGGGCCCTACAATGAGCAGTTCTTC. Translating gives CASSSRSRSGPYNEQFF.

This clonotype was seen at least ten times. The chain has TRBV5-1 and TRBJ2-3, with D perhaps TRBD2 (6 bases). Germline CDR1 reads SGHRS; CDR2 reads YFSETQ. Trimming took off 7 bases at V and 2 bases at J, with 17 bases between the two ends. This CDR3 region has 15 residues. The CDR3: CASLLAGLATDTQYF. The CDR3 nucleotides are TGCGCCAGCCTATTGGCGGGATTGGCCACAGATACGCAGTATTTT. Filled out from reference TRBV5-1 and TRBJ2-3, the complete variable domain reads KAGVTQTPRYLIKTRGQQVTLSCSPISGHRSVSWYQQTPGQGLQFLFEYFSETQRNKGNFPGRFSGRQFSNSRSEMNVSTLELGDSALYLCASLLAGLATDTQYFGPGTRLTVL.

V usage is TRBV7-8 and J usage is TRBJ1-2; no reliable D call. V was pared by 5 bases and J by 1 base, with 8 bases between. The CDR3 contains 13 residues. Germline CDR1 SGHVS, CDR2 FQNEAQ. The chain's CDR3 is CASSPTDNYGYTF. CDR3 bases: TGTGCCAGCAGCCCTACAGATAACTATGGCTACACCTTC.

This clonotype was detected many times. This sequence joins TRBV28 and TRBJ1-5; no clear D gene. The CDR3 has 12 amino acids. The ends were cut back, 4 bases at V and 6 bases at J, with 7 bases in the middle. The V gene's germline CDR1 is MDHEN and CDR2 SYDVKM. The CDR3 DNA reads TGTGCCAGCAGTTCGCGTAGTCAGCCCCAGCATTTT. As protein: CASSSRSQPQHF.

This clonotype occurred many times. The J gene is TRBJ1-4, the V gene TRBV6-1; D not resolved. Trimming removed 5 bases at V and 10 bases at J, with 8 bases between. Germline CDR1 MNHNS, CDR2 SASEGT. CDR3 length: 11 amino acids. CDR3 DNA sequence: TGTGCCAGCAGTTTATCGGGAAAACTGTTTTTT. Its translation is CASSLSGKLFF.

This clonotype was recorded many times. J is TRBJ2-6 and V is TRBV6-5; D gene unclear. Germline CDR1 reads MNHEY; CDR2 reads SVGAGI. The CDR3 is 16 amino acids. V shed 0 bases and J shed 0 bases, with 6 bases lying between them. CDR3 in DNA: TGTGCCAGCAGTTACTCTATAAGCTCTGGGGCCAACGTCCTGACTTTC. It is translated as CASSYSISSGANVLTF.

This clonotype was counted ten times or more. The V gene is TRBV5-6, the J gene TRBJ2-7; no clear D. There are 15 residues in the CDR3. Trimming took off 2 bases at V and 2 bases at J, with 14 bases between the two ends. Germline CDR1 reads SGHDT; CDR2 reads YYEEEE. The CDR3 DNA sequence: TGTGCCAGCAGCTTTACTTTAGACGGAGCCTACGAGCAGTACTTC. It is translated as CASSFTLDGAYEQYF.

Only a few counts were recorded for this clonotype. The V call is TRBV6-5, the J call TRBJ2-5, with TRBD2 identical over 10 bases. The CDR3 is 15 amino acids. Trimming took 6 bases from V and 5 from J; bases not matched to a gene: 9. CDR1 is MNHEY and CDR2 is SVGAGI in the germline V gene. CDR3 DNA: TGTGCCAGCAGCCCCCCTAGCGGGAGCTTTGAGACCCAGTACTTC. The encoded protein is CASSPPSGSFETQYF.

As concerns this clonotype: A far larger clone is just one base off, so this is likely a read error. No conserved phenylalanine or tryptophan is present at the end of the CDR3, so a read error is the likely explanation. The chain carries TRBV6-1 and TRBJ2-7; perhaps TRBD2 as D (6 bases). Trimming left V 5 bases short and J 2 bases short, with 13 bases between. There are 14 residues in the CDR3. The germline CDR1 and CDR2 sequences are MNHNS and SASEGT. The CDR3 DNA reads as TGTGCCAGCAGTACGGGAGAAGCTACCTACGAGCAGTACATC. Translation gives CASSTGEATYEQYI.